Following are 11 T cell receptor beta chains from one sample sequenced in a study of blood T cells in healthy people across ages. The use of a sample-barcoded 5' primer and a J-beta primer mix characterized a second PCR of about 7 to 12 cycles. TCRdb reprocessed the 5' RACE reads with MiXCR, giving one entry per CDR3 protein. The sample shows 700,000 to 800,000 distinct CDR3 sequences, 35% to 45% of them seen only once. Sequencing used blood. The receptors were sampled from a woman in her sixties or seventies in good health.

CDR3 loop: CASSLESAQAYEQYF. For the CDR3, the DNA is TGTGCCAGCAGCTTAGAATCGGCACAGGCATACGAGCAGTACTTC. The chain is built from TRBV7-2 and TRBJ2-7; possible D gene TRBD1, 5 bases. CDR3 length equals 15 residues. Germline V gene data show CDR1 as SGHTA and CDR2 as FQGNSA. Trimming removed 1 base from V and 4 bases from J, with 14 bases in between.

This clonotype was counted only a few times. V usage is TRBV11-3 and J usage is TRBJ2-1; D gene uncertain. The CDR3 runs to 13 residues. Germline V lookup: CDR1 SGHNT, CDR2 YENEEA. Trimming left V 0 bases short and J 9 bases short, with 9 bases between. CDR3 in amino acids: CASSLDGVSEQFF. The DNA of the CDR3 is TGTGCCAGCAGCTTAGACGGTGTATCTGAGCAGTTCTTC.

On this clonotype itself: A single base separates this from a much larger clone, so it may be a read error. The CDR3 DNA reads TGTGCCAGCAGCGTAACCGGGACAGAAATGGGCTACACCTTC. This gives the protein CASSVTGTEMGYTF. V and J are TRBV7-3 and TRBJ1-2; 7 bases are shared with TRBD1. Germline V gene sequence: CDR1 SGHTA, CDR2 FQGTGA. This CDR3 has 14 amino acids. Looking up the rest from reference TRBV7-3 and TRBJ1-2 gives the full variable domain: GAGVSQTPSNKVTEKGKYVELRCDPISGHTALYWYRQSLGQGPEFLIYFQGTGAADDSGLPNDRFFAVRPEGSVSTLKIQRTERGDSAVYLCASSVTGTEMGYTFGSGTRLTVV.

This rearrangement joins TRBV20-1 to TRBJ2-4; D gene uncertain. The J call could be wrong; TRBJ2-7 is a better fit for the DNA end. The CDR3 totals 16 residues. In germline, CDR1 is DFQATT, CDR2 SNEGSKA (reference sequence). As DNA, the CDR3 is TGCAGTGCTAGTTCCTCAGAGGTCGAGCCTCTTTACGAGCAGTACTTC. It translates to CSASSSEVEPLYEQYF.

Regarding this clonotype: This may arise from a read error, as a much more abundant clone is one base away. The chain links TRBV29-1 to TRBJ2-3; D gene uncertain. Germline values: CDR1 SQVTM, CDR2 ANQGSEA. Trimming cost V 4 bases and J 1 base, with 15 bases left between them. The CDR3 is 15 amino acids. This CDR3 reads CSVVLINSGTDTQYF. The DNA for the CDR3 is TGCAGCGTTGTACTTATCAACAGCGGCACAGATACGCAGTATTTT.

This clonotype showed up just a few times. The gene calls are TRBV18 and TRBJ2-1; tentatively, D is TRBD1 (5 bases). V lost 0 bases and J lost 8, with 8 bases in between. Looked up from germline, CDR1 is KGHSH and CDR2 is LQKENI. The CDR3 consists of 13 residues. This chain's CDR3 is CASSPPWGDEQFF. CDR3 coding DNA: TGTGCCAGCTCACCACCGTGGGGCGATGAGCAGTTCTTC.

This clonotype was counted at least ten times. J is TRBJ1-1 and V is TRBV29-1; TRBD1 matches 7 bases. The CDR3 is made up of 14 amino acids. Germline-derived CDR1 and CDR2 are SQVTM and ANQGSEA. With V trimmed by 3 bases and J by 0 bases, 4 bases remained unmatched. This chain's CDR3 is CSVDVTGVNTEAFF. The CDR3 bases are TGCAGCGTTGATGTCACAGGGGTGAACACTGAAGCTTTCTTT.

The J gene is TRBJ1-2, the V gene TRBV6-2 or TRBV6-3, with D possibly being TRBD1 (5 bases). CDR1 MNHEY and CDR2 SVGEGT come from the germline V gene. This CDR3 comprises 17 residues. V was cut by 6 bases and J by 2 bases, with 22 bases left in between. The CDR3 reads CASSPLSPGTGNYGYTF. CDR3 nucleotides: TGTGCCAGCAGCCCCCTAAGTCCCGGGACGGGAAACTATGGCTACACCTTC.

The sample holds one count of this clonotype. This chain connects TRBV5-1 to TRBJ2-5; tentatively, D is TRBD1 or TRBD2 (5 bases each). Trimming cost V 0 bases and J 11 bases, with 20 bases left between them. This CDR3 spans 15 amino acids. Germline V gives CDR1 SGHRS, CDR2 YFSETQ. The DNA for the CDR3 is TGCGCCAGCAGCTTGGATCGGGGACCCGTTGAGGAGCAGTACTTC. It translates to CASSLDRGPVEEQYF.

The chain links TRBV5-1 to TRBJ1-1; no clear D gene. CDR1 is SGHRS, CDR2 YFSETQ, per germline. With 4 bases removed from V and 3 bases from J, the gap between germline ends came to 7 bases. This CDR3 is 12 amino acids long. This CDR3 reads CASSGGYTEAFF. The CDR3 region has the DNA TGCGCCAGCAGCGGAGGATACACTGAAGCTTTCTTT.

This clonotype has only one observation. This rearrangement joins TRBV5-1 to TRBJ2-3; perhaps TRBD2 as D (7 bases). The V and J ends lost 3 bases and 2 bases respectively, with 13 bases between them. From germline, CDR1 is SGHRS and CDR2 YFSETQ. This CDR3 has 15 amino acids. The CDR3 here is CASSSRGADTDTQYF. The CDR3 DNA sequence: TGCGCCAGCAGCTCCCGGGGGGCTGACACAGATACGCAGTATTTT.